The following is a TCR beta chain sequence with its context. The data stem from a study of blood T cell repertoires in COVID-19. Across the study: Some COVID-19 samples were acute and others convalescent; all came from the United States, Italy and Spain.

Clones were sequenced by immunoSEQ multiplex PCR, and TCRdb holds only the in-frame ones, with some missing. The sample lists 70,000 to 80,000 clones; 82% were seen once. Germline CDR1 DFQATT, CDR2 SNEGSKA (reference sequence). Trimming removed 2 bases from V and 1 base from J, with 2 bases in between. This CDR3 spans 11 amino acids. This rearrangement joins TRBV20-1 to TRBJ1-1; no clear D. This sequence originates from a woman aged 80 or over with acute or convalescent COVID-19. The sample was peripheral blood. CDR3 region: CSARQNTEAFF. The DNA for the CDR3 is TGCAGTGCTAGACAGAACACTGAAGCTTTCTTT.